This is a list of T cell receptor beta chains from one sample in a study of T cell changes during pregnancy in multiple sclerosis. Clones were read by immunoSEQ multiplex PCR, and TCRdb kept only the in-frame ones, dropping some. The sample comprises about 21,000 clones, about 87% of which are singletons, and 7% rests with the top ten. This material consisted of CD8+ T cells from peripheral blood mononuclear cells, taken in the third trimester of pregnancy. The receptors come from a female donor in good health, enrolled as a control in a pregnancy study. Both conserved end residues are part of each CDR3. D genes are given only for firm matches. Some rows have no size entry. The others give once, few or many, or a class for an expanded clone.

D	V	J	size	CDR3	DNA
.	TRBV21-1	TRBJ1-5	.	CASSNLTTEVNQPQHF	TGTGCCAGCAGCAACCTTACGACGGAGGTCAATCAGCCCCAGCATTTT
.	TRBV27	TRBJ2-5	.	CASSKDYQETQYF	TGTGCCAGCAGTAAGGACTACCAAGAGACCCAGTACTTC
TRBD2	TRBV6-4	TRBJ2-1	.	CASSEAGGPNEQFF	TGTGCCAGCAGTGAAGCGGGGGGGCCCAATGAGCAGTTCTTC
.	TRBV16	TRBJ2-7	.	CASSQYTGPDEQYF	TGTGCCAGCAGCCAATACACAGGGCCGGACGAGCAGTACTTC
.	TRBV4-2	TRBJ2-4	.	CASSLEWGLLAKNIQYF	TGTGCCAGCAGCCTCGAGTGGGGACTCCTAGCCAAAAACATTCAGTACTTC
.	TRBV19	TRBJ1-1	.	CASSSTPNTEAFF	TGTGCCAGTAGTAGTACTCCGAACACTGAAGCTTTCTTT
.	TRBV4-2	TRBJ2-3	.	CASSQAYLLGPSTDTQYF	TGTGCCAGCAGCCAAGCGTACTTGCTTGGGCCTAGCACAGATACGCAGTATTTT
TRBD1	TRBV19	TRBJ1-4	.	CASSPTGGAEKLFF	TGTGCCAGTAGCCCGACAGGGGGCGCGGAAAAACTGTTTTTT
.	TRBV6-1	TRBJ1-5	once	CASSGPYRAYSNQPQHF	TGTGCCAGCAGTGGGCCCTACAGGGCGTATAGCAATCAGCCCCAGCATTTT
.	TRBV20-1	TRBJ1-2	.	CSAWTDSGYTF	TGCAGTGCCTGGACAGACTCGGGCTACACCTTC
.	TRBV28	TRBJ2-7	.	CATRTPQNEQYF	TGTGCCACCCGGACTCCCCAAAACGAGCAGTACTTC
.	TRBV4-1	TRBJ1-4	.	CASSRTGGGSGEKLFF	TGCGCCAGCAGCCGGACGGGGGGGGGCTCCGGTGAAAAACTGTTTTTT
TRBD2	TRBV10-3	TRBJ2-3	once	CAISGKKGLAGEPDTQYF	TGTGCCATCAGTGGTAAGAAAGGACTAGCGGGAGAACCAGATACGCAGTATTTT
TRBD1	TRBV23-1	TRBJ2-2	.	CASSQSPRTGAGTGELFF	TGCGCCAGCAGTCAATCGCCCAGGACAGGGGCAGGCACCGGGGAGCTGTTTTTT
.	TRBV6-6	TRBJ2-1	.	CASSYGQYNEQFF	TGTGCCAGCAGTTACGGGCAGTACAATGAGCAGTTCTTC
.	TRBV7-9	TRBJ2-2	.	CASSSTGPNTGELFF	TGTGCCAGCAGTTCTACAGGGCCGAACACCGGGGAGCTGTTTTTT
TRBD1	TRBV5-6	TRBJ1-1	.	CASSSDRPTAAFF	TGTGCCAGCAGCTCGGACAGGCCTACTGCAGCTTTCTTT
.	TRBV7-3	TRBJ2-3	.	CASSKGGSSTDTQYF	TGTGCCAGCAGTAAGGGCGGGTCTAGCACAGATACGCAGTATTTT
.	TRBV5-1	TRBJ1-1	.	CASSLRAGMDTEAFF	TGCGCCAGCAGCTTGAGGGCCGGGATGGACACTGAAGCTTTCTTT
TRBD2	TRBV2	TRBJ2-7	.	CASSSTSGYSYEQYF	TGTGCCAGCAGTTCCACTAGCGGCTACTCCTACGAGCAGTACTTC
.	TRBV4-1	TRBJ2-3	.	CASSQDPTGAGTDTQYF	TGCGCCAGCAGCCAAGACCCCACAGGTGCGGGCACAGATACGCAGTATTTT
TRBD1	TRBV29-1	TRBJ2-1	once	CSVSRGQGGYNEQFF	TGCAGCGTTAGCCGGGGACAGGGAGGGTACAATGAGCAGTTCTTC